This T cell receptor beta chain was retrieved from a study of cytomegalovirus exposure and HLA in healthy donors. Use of 60 Vbeta and 13 Jbeta primers characterized the PCR. Only in-frame clones appear in the TCRdb table, and some are missing; sequencing was by immunoSEQ multiplex PCR. The sample records 99,000 or so clones, about 81% being singletons. The CDR3 sequence is 15 residues long. Germline assignment: CDR1 MGHRA and CDR2 YSYEKL. With 1 base removed from V and 3 bases from J, the gap between germline ends came to 12 bases. The chain couples TRBV4-1 to TRBJ1-1; possibly TRBD1 for D (6 bases). The source is a man aged 25-45 years in good health and CMV-seronegative. The sequenced sample consisted of PBMCs. CDR3 amino acids: CASSQATGLYTEAFF. CDR3 bases: TGCGCCAGCAGCCAAGCGACAGGCTTATACACTGAAGCTTTCTTT.